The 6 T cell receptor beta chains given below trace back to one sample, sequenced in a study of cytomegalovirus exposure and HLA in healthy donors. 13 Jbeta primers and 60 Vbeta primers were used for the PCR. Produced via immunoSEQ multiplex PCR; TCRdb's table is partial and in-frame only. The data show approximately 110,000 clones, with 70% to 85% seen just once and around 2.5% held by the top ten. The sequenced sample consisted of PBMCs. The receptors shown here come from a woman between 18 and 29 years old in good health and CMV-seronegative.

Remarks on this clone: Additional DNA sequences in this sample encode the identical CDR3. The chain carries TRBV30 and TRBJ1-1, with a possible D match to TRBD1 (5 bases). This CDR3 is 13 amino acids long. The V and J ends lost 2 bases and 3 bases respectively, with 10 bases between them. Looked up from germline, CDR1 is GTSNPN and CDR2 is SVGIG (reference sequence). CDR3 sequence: CAWSITGDTEAFF. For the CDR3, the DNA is TGTGCCTGGAGTATTACGGGGGACACTGAAGCTTTCTTT.

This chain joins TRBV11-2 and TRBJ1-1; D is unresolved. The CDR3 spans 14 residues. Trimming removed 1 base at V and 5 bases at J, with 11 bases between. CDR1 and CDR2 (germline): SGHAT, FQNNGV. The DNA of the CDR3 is TGTGCCAGCAGCTTAGTTCATCGGGAAACTGAAGCTTTCTTT. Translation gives CASSLVHRETEAFF. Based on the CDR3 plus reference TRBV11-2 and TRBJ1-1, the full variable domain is EAGVAQSPRYKIIEKRQSVAFWCNPISGHATLYWYQQILGQGPKLLIQFQNNGVVDDSQLPKDRFSAERLKGVDSTLKIQPAKLEDSAVYLCASSLVHRETEAFFGQGTRLTVV.

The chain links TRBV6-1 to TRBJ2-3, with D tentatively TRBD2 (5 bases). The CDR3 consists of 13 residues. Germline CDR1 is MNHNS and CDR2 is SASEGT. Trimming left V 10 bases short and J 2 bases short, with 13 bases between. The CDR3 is CAISGSFTDTQYF. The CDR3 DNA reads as TGTGCCATCTCGGGATCTTTCACAGATACGCAGTATTTT.

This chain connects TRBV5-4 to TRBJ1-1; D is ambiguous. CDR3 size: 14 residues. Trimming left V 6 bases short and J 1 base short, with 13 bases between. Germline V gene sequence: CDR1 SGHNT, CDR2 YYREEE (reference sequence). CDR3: CASTSYGRNTEAFF. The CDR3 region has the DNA TGTGCCAGCACCTCGTATGGTAGGAACACTGAAGCTTTCTTT.

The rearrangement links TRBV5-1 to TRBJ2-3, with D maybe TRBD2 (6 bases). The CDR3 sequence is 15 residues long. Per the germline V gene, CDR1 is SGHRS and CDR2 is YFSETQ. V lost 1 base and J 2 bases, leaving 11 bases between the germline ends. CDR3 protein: CASSLYGDFTDTQYF. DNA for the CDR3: TGCGCCAGCAGCTTGTACGGGGACTTCACAGATACGCAGTATTTT.

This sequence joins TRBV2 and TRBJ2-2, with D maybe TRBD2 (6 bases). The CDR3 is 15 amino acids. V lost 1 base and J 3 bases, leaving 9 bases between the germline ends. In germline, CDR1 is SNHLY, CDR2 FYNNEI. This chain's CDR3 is CASSEGGVDTGELFF. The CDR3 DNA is TGTGCCAGCAGTGAAGGGGGGGTCGACACCGGGGAGCTGTTTTTT. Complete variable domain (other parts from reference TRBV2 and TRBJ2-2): EPEVTQTPSHQVTQMGQEVILRCVPISNHLYFYWYRQILGQKVEFLVSFYNNEISEKSEIFDDQFSVERPDGSNFTLKIRSTKLEDSAMYFCASSEGGVDTGELFFGEGSRLTVL.